The 18 T cell receptor beta chains below come from one sample, sequenced in a study of T cells after yellow fever vaccination (dated by TCRdb to the late 2010s). Library generation was performed with 5' RACE. Sequenced using an Illumina NovaSeq 6000. The raw public reads went through TCRdb reprocessing: fastp at Q25, MiXCR clone calling, in-frame beta chains kept. Merged by CDR3 protein, the rows form single entries marked with the most common genes and DNA. Within this sample are around 320,000 distinct CDR3 sequences, with approximately 10% of them counted one time only. 3% to 3.5% of the sample comes from the top ten. Per the publication, the treatment or condition label means: live attenuated yellow fever vaccine strain. The material sequenced was CD4+ T cells sorted from PBMCs, taken 5 days after the yellow fever booster vaccination. The receptor source for this set is a man aged 18 to 35 who received the YFV17D yellow fever vaccine.

Ten or more counts support this clonotype. V is TRBV28 and J is TRBJ2-3; D is possibly TRBD2 (7 bases). CDR3 length: 12 residues. The germline V gene has CDR1 MDHEN and CDR2 SYDVKM. Trimming pared 7 bases from V and 12 bases from J, leaving 17 bases between. CDR3 sequence (DNA): TGTGCCAGCACCAGCGCGGGGGCCTTACAGTATTTT. This sequence encodes CASTSAGALQYF.

This chain links TRBV7-2 with TRBJ2-7; no clear D gene. CDR1 is SGHTA, CDR2 FQGNSA, per germline. The V gene lost 11 bases and the J gene lost 0 bases, with 14 bases spanning the gap. The CDR3 is made up of 13 amino acids. The chain's CDR3 is CACQRADSYEQYF. The CDR3 nucleotides are TGTGCCTGCCAGCGTGCAGACTCCTACGAGCAGTACTTC.

This sequence joins TRBV7-6 and TRBJ1-6; D might be TRBD1 (6 bases). Trimming took off 0 bases at V and 8 bases at J, with 11 bases between the two ends. Germline V CDR1 and CDR2: SGHVS, FNYEAQ. The CDR3 has 15 residues. The CDR3 here is CASSLAREGDSPLHF. CDR3 DNA: TGTGCCAGCAGCTTAGCCAGGGAGGGGGATTCACCCCTCCACTTT.

The chain has TRBV5-1 and TRBJ2-7, with D hard to call. V was clipped by 4 bases and J by 0 bases, with 14 bases between them. Germline V gene sequence: CDR1 SGHRS, CDR2 YFSETQ. The CDR3 runs 15 residues. CDR3 sequence (DNA): TGCGCCAGCAGCACGGACGGAAGCGCCTCCTACGAGCAGTACTTC. Its protein product is CASSTDGSASYEQYF.

The V gene is TRBV4-2, the J gene TRBJ2-3, with a weak D call TRBD1 (6 bases). The CDR3 runs to 16 residues. V was trimmed by 0 bases and J by 6 bases, leaving 16 bases between them. Germline CDR1 LGHNA, CDR2 YNFKEQ. Here the CDR3 DNA reads TGTGCCAGCAGCCAAGAGAGCTCAGGGGCCTGGGATACGCAGTATTTT. Its protein product is CASSQESSGAWDTQYF.

This clonotype was observed a few times. The chain employs TRBV7-9 and TRBJ2-5; D gene ambiguous. The CDR3 has 12 amino acids. With 5 bases removed from V and 3 bases from J, the gap between germline ends came to 7 bases. Per the germline V gene, CDR1 is SEHNR and CDR2 is FQNEAQ (reference sequence). CDR3 nucleotide sequence: TGTGCCAGCAGCCTAGAGAAAGAGACCCAGTACTTC. Translation: CASSLEKETQYF.

This clonotype was detected ten times or more. The gene calls are TRBV5-1 and TRBJ2-3, with TRBD1 identical over 8 bases. The CDR3 loop spans 18 amino acids. The trim removed 3 bases at V and 3 bases at J, leaving 15 bases unmatched. In germline, CDR1 is SGHRS, CDR2 YFSETQ. CDR3 protein: CASSSPTYQGANTDTQYF. As DNA, the CDR3 is TGCGCCAGCAGCTCGCCGACATATCAGGGGGCGAATACAGATACGCAGTATTTT.

J is TRBJ1-1 and V is TRBV28; tentative D call: TRBD1 (5 bases). Germline loops: CDR1 MDHEN, CDR2 SYDVKM. Trimming took off 6 bases at V and 4 bases at J, with 18 bases between the two ends. This CDR3 spans 15 amino acids. The CDR3 region has the DNA TGTGCCAGCAGACGAGCCGGGGCCTTGGGCACTGAAGCTTTCTTT. Protein product: CASRRAGALGTEAFF.

The chain carries TRBV4-3 and TRBJ2-7, with D tentatively TRBD2 (6 bases). Germline V CDR1 and CDR2: LGHNA, YSLEER. The V and J ends lost 3 bases and 2 bases respectively, with 14 bases between them. The CDR3 totals 15 residues. The CDR3, as DNA: TGCGCCAGCAGCCAGGAAAGGGACTCACCCTACGAGCAGTACTTC. Encoded protein: CASSQERDSPYEQYF.

There are many counts of this clonotype. The chain recombines TRBV6-1 with TRBJ1-6; perhaps TRBD1 as D (5 bases). Trimming shortened V by 0 bases and J by 7 bases, and 13 bases separated the two germline ends. CDR1 is MNHNS and CDR2 is SASEGT in the germline V gene. The CDR3 totals 16 residues. Written as DNA, the CDR3 is TGTGCCAGCAGTGAAGCCGGCAGGGATTTCAATTCACCCCTCCACTTT. Protein product: CASSEAGRDFNSPLHF.

This clonotype was seen a handful of times. The CDR3 DNA is TGCGCCAGCAGGAGGGTCGGGGGATTGAACACAGATACGCAGTATTTT. Translating gives CASRRVGGLNTDTQYF. The rearrangement uses TRBV5-1 and TRBJ2-3, with D perhaps TRBD2 (6 bases). The CDR3 sequence is 16 residues long. Trimming shortened V by 5 bases and J by 2 bases, and 18 bases separated the two germline ends. Germline CDR1 and CDR2: SGHRS and YFSETQ.

This clonotype came up a few times. The CDR3 is CASSLGLAGGRGTDTQYF. The CDR3 coding sequence is TGTGCCAGCAGCTTAGGACTAGCGGGGGGGCGGGGCACAGATACGCAGTATTTT. V is TRBV5-4 and J is TRBJ2-3, with 15 bases identical to TRBD2. Germline V gives CDR1 SGHNT, CDR2 YYREEE (reference sequence). V lost 2 bases, J lost 1 base, and 5 bases stayed unmatched. The CDR3 totals 18 residues. Based on the CDR3 plus reference TRBV5-4 and TRBJ2-3, the full variable domain is ETGVTQSPTHLIKTRGQQVTLRCSSQSGHNTVSWYQQALGQGPQFIFQYYREEENGRGNFPPRFSGLQFPNYSSELNVNALELDDSALYLCASSLGLAGGRGTDTQYFGPGTRLTVL.

The V call is TRBV7-2, the J call TRBJ1-1; a weak D match, TRBD1 (5 bases). Germline V gene sequence: CDR1 SGHTA, CDR2 FQGNSA. The CDR3 is made up of 15 amino acids. V was shortened by 0 bases and J by 1 base, with 9 bases between the two germline ends. The CDR3 reads CASSLAPRGNTEAFF. The CDR3 DNA reads as TGTGCCAGCAGCTTAGCGCCAAGGGGGAACACTGAAGCTTTCTTT. Combining the CDR3 with reference TRBV7-2 and TRBJ1-1 gives the whole variable domain GAGVSQSPSNKVTEKGKDVELRCDPISGHTALYWYRQSLGQGLEFLIYFQGNSAPDKSGLPSDRFSAERTGGSVSTLTIQRTQQEDSAVYLCASSLAPRGNTEAFFGQGTRLTVV.

The V and J genes are TRBV27 and TRBJ2-3, with TRBD1 matching 7 bases. V lost 11 bases to trimming and J lost 4 bases; unmatched junction nucleotides: 6. The length of the CDR3 is 12 residues. Germline V gene data show CDR1 as MNHEY and CDR2 as SMNVEV (reference sequence). The CDR3 here is CAGNRGPDTQYF. CDR3 bases: TGTGCCGGTAACAGGGGCCCAGATACGCAGTATTTT.

This clonotype was detected a few times. This chain connects TRBV3-1 to TRBJ2-3; unclear D gene. CDR3 length: 13 amino acids. The germline V and J ends were trimmed by 2 bases and 5 bases, with 8 bases remaining between them. Looked up from germline, CDR1 is LGHDT and CDR2 is YNNKEL (reference sequence). CDR3 DNA: TGTGCCAGCAGCCAATCTTTGCGAGATACGCAGTATTTT. Translation gives CASSQSLRDTQYF.

In this sample, this clonotype turned up many times. The chain carries TRBV6-2 or TRBV6-3 and TRBJ2-5; tentative D call: TRBD2 (5 bases). From germline, CDR1 is MNHEY and CDR2 SVGEGT. V dropped 0 bases and J dropped 4 bases, with 6 bases sitting between them. This CDR3 contains 13 residues. The CDR3 sequence: CASSYSSGETQYF. The CDR3 DNA follows: TGTGCCAGCAGTTACTCCAGCGGAGAGACCCAGTACTTC.

This clonotype has more than one count but fewer than ten. The chain links TRBV7-9 to TRBJ2-3, with a possible D match to TRBD1 (5 bases). Germline V gene lookup returns CDR1 SEHNR and CDR2 FQNEAQ (reference sequence). The CDR3 is made up of 14 amino acids. The V and J ends lost 5 bases and 3 bases respectively, with 12 bases between them. Written as DNA, the CDR3 is TGTGCCAGCAGCCCGTGGGGCTTAACAGATACGCAGTATTTT. Protein product: CASSPWGLTDTQYF.

A few counts support this clonotype. This sequence joins TRBV7-3 and TRBJ2-4; D assignment may be TRBD1 or TRBD2 (5 bases each). CDR1 and CDR2 from the germline V gene are SGHTA and FQGTGA. The CDR3 has 13 amino acids. Trimming took 3 bases from V and 7 from J, leaving 10 bases between them. The CDR3 sequence: CASSFVGENIQYF. The CDR3 coding sequence is TGTGCCAGCAGCTTTGTAGGGGAGAACATTCAGTACTTC. The full variable domain, rest sourced from reference TRBV7-3 and TRBJ2-4, is GAGVSQTPSNKVTEKGKYVELRCDPISGHTALYWYRQSLGQGPEFLIYFQGTGAADDSGLPNDRFFAVRPEGSVSTLKIQRTERGDSAVYLCASSFVGENIQYFGAGTRLSVL.